The present T cell receptor (beta chain) was sequenced within a study of beta chain features in type 1 diabetes. Study-wide context: Sorted cells from all samples, numbering 107,917,701, were examined.

Expressed TCRB transcripts got sequenced, as all isolated RNA was reverse transcribed. There were about 3.57 million reads on average in the naive, central memory and regulatory T cell samples. The protocol was immunoSEQ multiplex PCR, while the TCRdb copy is restricted to in-frame clones and leaves out a portion. This table holds around 140,000 clones, about 9.4% found once. Purities over 98% were achieved in all sorted populations. Notes on the study in general: Moderate but significant shortening of TCRB CDR3s was recorded in all four CD4+ subsets from Type 1 diabetes patients.

On this clone: The antigen remains undetermined. A read error may account for a junction end that differs from germline.

Sequencing input: naive CD4+ T cells from blood. This sequence originates from a man aged 18-30 years in good health.

CDR3 amino acids: CANSLDGGVYGYTF. For the CDR3, the DNA is TGTGCCAACAGCTTAGATGGGGGCGTTTATGGCTACACCTTC. The chain recombines TRBV11-2 with TRBJ1-2; D may be TRBD1 (6 bases). Germline assignment: CDR1 SGHAT and CDR2 FQNNGV. CDR3 length: 14 residues.